Listed below are T cell receptor beta chains from one sample, sequenced in a study of cytomegalovirus exposure and HLA in healthy donors. Using immunoSEQ multiplex PCR, the repertoire was profiled, and TCRdb retains in-frame clones only, with some absent. The sample lists tens of thousands of clones, approximately 97% occurring once. Material for sequencing was PBMCs. Receptor source: a man aged 18 to 35 in good health and CMV-seronegative. CDR3s leave out the opening cysteine and the closing phenylalanine or tryptophan. A D gene is named only where the DNA matches it firmly. Clone size is given for some rows only: seen once, a few or many times, or a class if the clone is expanded.

d_call: TRBD1
v_call: TRBV19
clone_size: .
cdr3_length: 15
j_call: TRBJ1-5
cdr3_aa: ASSIRDRGSRNQPQH

d_call: TRBD1
v_call: TRBV27
clone_size: .
cdr3_length: 13
j_call: TRBJ2-1
cdr3_aa: ASKTGTDSYNEQF

d_call: .
v_call: TRBV6-5
clone_size: .
cdr3_length: 13
j_call: TRBJ1-1
cdr3_aa: ASSYSDRGNTEAF

d_call: .
v_call: TRBV27
clone_size: once
cdr3_length: 15
j_call: TRBJ1-6
cdr3_aa: ASSPSGPGSFNSPLH

d_call: TRBD1
v_call: TRBV5-1
clone_size: .
cdr3_length: 15
j_call: TRBJ2-6
cdr3_aa: ASSQTGVPSGANVLT

d_call: .
v_call: TRBV27
clone_size: .
cdr3_length: 13
j_call: TRBJ2-2
cdr3_aa: ASSPINQNTGELF

d_call: TRBD1
v_call: TRBV5-5
clone_size: .
cdr3_length: 14
j_call: TRBJ1-1
cdr3_aa: ASSRGQGTGNTEAF

d_call: .
v_call: TRBV9
clone_size: .
cdr3_length: 14
j_call: TRBJ1-3
cdr3_aa: ASSVQGSSSGNTIY

d_call: TRBD2
v_call: TRBV9
clone_size: .
cdr3_length: 15
j_call: TRBJ2-5
cdr3_aa: ASSVGRGSGSVETQY

d_call: TRBD2
v_call: TRBV9
clone_size: .
cdr3_length: 13
j_call: TRBJ2-3
cdr3_aa: ASSPAGLSTDTQY

d_call: .
v_call: TRBV5-4
clone_size: .
cdr3_length: 14
j_call: TRBJ2-1
cdr3_aa: ASSWSLRDTYNEQF

d_call: TRBD1
v_call: TRBV11-2
clone_size: .
cdr3_length: 12
j_call: TRBJ1-5
cdr3_aa: ASSSGQANQPQH

d_call: TRBD1
v_call: TRBV5-6
clone_size: .
cdr3_length: 13
j_call: TRBJ2-7
cdr3_aa: ASSKPDREGYEQY

d_call: TRBD2
v_call: TRBV5-1
clone_size: .
cdr3_length: 13
j_call: TRBJ2-1
cdr3_aa: ASTPPGRDHNEQF

d_call: .
v_call: TRBV4-1
clone_size: once
cdr3_length: 13
j_call: TRBJ1-1
cdr3_aa: ASSRSGQIVTEAF

d_call: .
v_call: TRBV5-5
clone_size: .
cdr3_length: 15
j_call: TRBJ2-2
cdr3_aa: ASSLWVFRGNTGELF

d_call: .
v_call: TRBV11-2
clone_size: .
cdr3_length: 15
j_call: TRBJ2-6
cdr3_aa: ASTLTGLTSGANVLT

d_call: .
v_call: TRBV6-1
clone_size: .
cdr3_length: 11
j_call: TRBJ1-5
cdr3_aa: ASSTGYGQPQH

d_call: TRBD1
v_call: TRBV6-6
clone_size: .
cdr3_length: 14
j_call: TRBJ2-1
cdr3_aa: ASSREQGASWNEQF

d_call: .
v_call: TRBV7-9
clone_size: .
cdr3_length: 12
j_call: TRBJ2-7
cdr3_aa: AGSQDTTSYEQY

d_call: TRBD2
v_call: TRBV5-1
clone_size: .
cdr3_length: 14
j_call: TRBJ2-5
cdr3_aa: ASSLGAGGLQETQY

d_call: .
v_call: TRBV19
clone_size: .
cdr3_length: 10
j_call: TRBJ1-1
cdr3_aa: ASTGMNTEAF

d_call: TRBD1
v_call: TRBV28
clone_size: once
cdr3_length: 12
j_call: TRBJ2-5
cdr3_aa: ASSSGTAQKTQY

d_call: TRBD1
v_call: TRBV18
clone_size: .
cdr3_length: 14
j_call: TRBJ2-7
cdr3_aa: ASSPGDSKATYEQY

d_call: .
v_call: TRBV14
clone_size: .
cdr3_length: 11
j_call: TRBJ2-1
cdr3_aa: ASSQGRDNEQF

d_call: .
v_call: TRBV6-1
clone_size: .
cdr3_length: 9
j_call: TRBJ2-5
cdr3_aa: ASTGGETQY

d_call: TRBD1
v_call: TRBV5-4
clone_size: .
cdr3_length: 12
j_call: TRBJ1-1
cdr3_aa: ASSGDRAATEAF

d_call: TRBD2
v_call: TRBV12-5
clone_size: once
cdr3_length: 13
j_call: TRBJ2-7
cdr3_aa: ASGRGEGRDYEQY

d_call: .
v_call: TRBV27
clone_size: .
cdr3_length: 11
j_call: TRBJ1-5
cdr3_aa: ASSLSPNQPQH

d_call: .
v_call: TRBV2
clone_size: .
cdr3_length: 14
j_call: TRBJ1-2
cdr3_aa: ASSDPRRDVNYGYT

d_call: TRBD1
v_call: TRBV4-1
clone_size: .
cdr3_length: 13
j_call: TRBJ2-3
cdr3_aa: ASSQDDRGTDTQY

d_call: .
v_call: TRBV19
clone_size: .
cdr3_length: 18
j_call: TRBJ1-5
cdr3_aa: ASSSRGAETLKNGNQPQH

d_call: .
v_call: TRBV5-1
clone_size: .
cdr3_length: 9
j_call: TRBJ2-7
cdr3_aa: ASSTGQEQY

d_call: TRBD1
v_call: TRBV19
clone_size: .
cdr3_length: 14
j_call: TRBJ1-1
cdr3_aa: ASSIGSVTGITEAF

d_call: TRBD1
v_call: TRBV6-1
clone_size: .
cdr3_length: 13
j_call: TRBJ1-3
cdr3_aa: ASSDRGLSGNTIY

d_call: .
v_call: TRBV2
clone_size: .
cdr3_length: 13
j_call: TRBJ1-3
cdr3_aa: ASSLQGLSGNTIY

d_call: TRBD1
v_call: TRBV19
clone_size: .
cdr3_length: 12
j_call: TRBJ1-6
cdr3_aa: ASSIQDRGSPLH

d_call: .
v_call: TRBV28
clone_size: .
cdr3_length: 11
j_call: TRBJ2-5
cdr3_aa: ASSRQDQETQY

d_call: .
v_call: TRBV7-9
clone_size: .
cdr3_length: 10
j_call: TRBJ1-2
cdr3_aa: ASSLDGYGYT

d_call: .
v_call: TRBV30
clone_size: .
cdr3_length: 11
j_call: TRBJ2-7
cdr3_aa: AGTRSQGGEQY

d_call: .
v_call: TRBV5-1
clone_size: .
cdr3_length: 14
j_call: TRBJ2-3
cdr3_aa: ASSLMARSSTDTQY

d_call: .
v_call: TRBV18
clone_size: .
cdr3_length: 12
j_call: TRBJ1-1
cdr3_aa: ATLPTNKNTEAF

d_call: .
v_call: TRBV4-2
clone_size: .
cdr3_length: 15
j_call: TRBJ2-3
cdr3_aa: ASSQDPGGGKTDTQY

d_call: TRBD1
v_call: TRBV2
clone_size: .
cdr3_length: 10
j_call: TRBJ1-2
cdr3_aa: ASSETGDGYT

d_call: .
v_call: TRBV29-1
clone_size: .
cdr3_length: 13
j_call: TRBJ1-2
cdr3_aa: SVEDGTRVVEGYT

d_call: .
v_call: TRBV7-9
clone_size: .
cdr3_length: 11
j_call: TRBJ1-1
cdr3_aa: ASRLPGGPEAF